This TCR beta chain was captured by sequencing in a study of blood T cell repertoires in COVID-19. Study context: Spain, Italy and the United States supplied samples that represented acute and convalescent COVID-19. PBMCs, B-cell-depleted T cells, or T cells provided the cDNA or gDNA that made up the material.

CDR1 and CDR2 (germline): MNHNS, SASEGT. This CDR3 is 14 amino acids long. Trimming took 1 base from V and 5 from J, leaving 8 bases between them. There are many counts of this clone. As processed by the authors: Nucleated cell number was recorded as an estimate derived from reference gene primer amplification. Sequencing was performed with immunoSEQ multiplex PCR; in TCRdb, only in-frame clones are kept and a portion is missing. The D gene and trimming were derived from the DNA, and the V and J assignments and clone size from that table. The table records 300,000 or so clones, around 88% of them present only once.

The chain couples TRBV6-1 to TRBJ2-2; tentatively, D is TRBD1 (5 bases). Sequencing input: peripheral blood. This sequence was found in a woman in her thirties who had recovered from COVID-19. CDR3 DNA: TGTGCCAGCAGTGAAGGGGGCGCAACCGGGGAGCTGTTTTTT. Protein product: CASSEGGATGELFF.